The 5 T cell receptor beta chains given below trace back to one sample, sequenced in a study of blood T cell repertoires in COVID-19. TCRdb keeps only in-frame clones here, not all; method: immunoSEQ multiplex PCR. Of about 140,000 clones listed, approximately 84% are singletons. The specimen was peripheral blood. Receptors were obtained from a human donor in a cohort sampled during active COVID-19.

The genes are TRBV29-1 and TRBJ1-1; D unclear. This CDR3 has 14 residues. Trimming cost V 3 bases and J 2 bases, with 13 bases left between them. In germline, CDR1 is SQVTM, CDR2 ANQGSEA. DNA of the CDR3: TGCAGCGTTGAGGGCGGGTTTGCTAACACTGAAGCTTTCTTT. This sequence encodes CSVEGGFANTEAFF. Drawing the rest from reference TRBV29-1 and TRBJ1-1, the complete variable domain is SAVISQKPSRDICQRGTSLTIQCQVDSQVTMMFWYRQQPGQSLTLIATANQGSEATYESGFVIDKFPISRPNLTFSTLTVSNMSPEDSSIYLCSVEGGFANTEAFFGQGTRLTVV.

The V gene is TRBV18, the J gene TRBJ1-3, with no clear D. Trimming shortened V by 2 bases and J by 4 bases, and 18 bases separated the two germline ends. Germline V lookup: CDR1 KGHSH, CDR2 LQKENI. This CDR3 is built from 17 residues. DNA for the CDR3: TGTGCCAGCTCACCAAGCGGCGGACTCCGGCCCGGAAACACCATATATTTT. Translation gives CASSPSGGLRPGNTIYF.

The J gene is TRBJ2-1, the V gene TRBV2; D might be TRBD1 (6 bases). There are 13 residues in the CDR3. Trimming pared 6 bases from V and 7 bases from J, leaving 13 bases between. CDR1 and CDR2 (germline): SNHLY, FYNNEI. This CDR3 reads CASRQTGTNEQFF. CDR3 bases: TGTGCCAGCAGACAAACCGGGACAAATGAGCAGTTCTTC.

A note on this clone: Other nucleotide sequences in the sample specify the same CDR3. The V and J genes are TRBV28 and TRBJ2-7; D is possibly TRBD1 (5 bases). The V gene's germline CDR1 is MDHEN and CDR2 SYDVKM. The CDR3 is 14 amino acids. V was cut by 3 bases and J by 3 bases, with 12 bases left in between. Here the CDR3 DNA reads TGTGCCAGCAGTTTCGGTACAGGAGTCTACGAGCAGTACTTC. Translation: CASSFGTGVYEQYF.

In its sample, this clone was seen once. This chain joins TRBV24-1 and TRBJ2-1; 10 bases agree with TRBD2. The CDR3 is 24 residues long. The junction had 27 bases not matched to a gene; V was cut back by 0 bases and J by 5 bases. The germline V gene encodes CDR1 KGHDR and CDR2 SFDVKD. The CDR3 protein is CATSDLDEAGGEFLTSGIHNEQFF. The DNA of the CDR3 is TGTGCCACCAGTGATTTGGATGAGGCAGGGGGCGAATTCCTTACTAGCGGGATCCACAATGAGCAGTTCTTC.